The present T cell receptor (beta chain) was sequenced within a study of tumor and adjacent non-tumor tissue in lung cancer. The wider study: Histology: 12 adenocarcinoma, a couple of squamous cell carcinoma, 1 small cell lung cancer. Stage I to III disease affected ten to eleven men and several women aged about 30 to 76. Some 4.2 million productive TCRbeta reads were obtained per sample on average.

RNA was extracted from bulk tissue without any cell sorting. This non-tumor lung sample came from over 3 cm beyond the tumor edge. Study findings and constraints: Significantly higher TCR diversity was found in tumor than normal lung.

Points on this clonotype: Its specificity is unknown. It may be a read error: a sequence one base away is much more abundant.

A modified ARM-PCR protocol with three rounds of nested PCR amplified TCRbeta. Using its own MiXCR run on the multiplex PCR reads, TCRdb lists one record per CDR3 protein. The data show roughly 82,000 distinct CDR3 sequences, with about 77% seen just once and less than 25% held by the top ten. Germline CDR1 reads SGHRS; CDR2 reads YFSETQ. The CDR3 is made up of 14 amino acids. Trimming removed 6 bases from V and 1 base from J, with 13 bases in between. The rearrangement links TRBV5-1 to TRBJ1-1, with D perhaps TRBD1 (6 bases). The sequencing input was distant non-tumor lung tissue. The origin of this receptor is a woman in her forties or fifties with non-small cell lung cancer. The CDR3 reads CASNVRQENTEAFF. The CDR3 nucleotides are TGCGCCAGCAATGTCAGACAGGAGAACACTGAAGCTTTCTTT.